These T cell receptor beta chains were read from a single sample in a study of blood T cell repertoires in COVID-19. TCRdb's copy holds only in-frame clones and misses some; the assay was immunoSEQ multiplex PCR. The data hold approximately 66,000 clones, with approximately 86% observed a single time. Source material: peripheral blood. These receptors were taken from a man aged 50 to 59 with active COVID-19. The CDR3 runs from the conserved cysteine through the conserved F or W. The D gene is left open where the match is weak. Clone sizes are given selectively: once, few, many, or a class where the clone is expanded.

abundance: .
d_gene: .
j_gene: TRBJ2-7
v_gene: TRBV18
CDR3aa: CASSYDRIRSYEQYF
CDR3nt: TGTGCCAGCTCATACGACAGGATCCGCTCCTACGAGCAGTACTTC

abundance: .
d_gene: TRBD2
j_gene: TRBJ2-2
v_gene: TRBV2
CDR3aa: CASRLAGGPFGELFF
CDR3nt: TGTGCCAGCAGGCTAGCGGGAGGGCCATTCGGGGAGCTGTTTTTT

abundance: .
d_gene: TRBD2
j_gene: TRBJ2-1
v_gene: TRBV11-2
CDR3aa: CASSLEGAGLAGVNEQFF
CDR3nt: TGTGCCAGCAGCTTAGAAGGCGCGGGACTAGCGGGAGTTAATGAGCAGTTCTTC

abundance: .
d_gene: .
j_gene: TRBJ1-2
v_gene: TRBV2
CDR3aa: CASSEAIWAGYTF
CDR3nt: TGTGCCAGCAGTGAAGCGATATGGGCCGGCTACACCTTC

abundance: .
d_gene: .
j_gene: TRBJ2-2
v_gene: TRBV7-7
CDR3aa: CASSLGATNTGELFF
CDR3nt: TGTGCCAGCAGCTTAGGTGCCACAAACACCGGGGAGCTGTTTTTT

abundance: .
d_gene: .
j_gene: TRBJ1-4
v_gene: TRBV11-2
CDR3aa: CASSFVGLTNEKLFF
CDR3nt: TGTGCCAGCAGCTTTGTCGGGTTAACTAATGAAAAACTGTTTTTT

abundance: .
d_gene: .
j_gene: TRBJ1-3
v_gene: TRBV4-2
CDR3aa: CASSPGLNPAGNTIYF
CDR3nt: TGTGCCAGCAGCCCAGGACTCAACCCGGCAGGAAACACCATATATTTT

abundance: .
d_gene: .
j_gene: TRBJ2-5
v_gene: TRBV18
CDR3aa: CASSPSPQETQYF
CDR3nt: TGTGCCAGCTCACCAAGCCCCCAAGAGACCCAGTACTTC

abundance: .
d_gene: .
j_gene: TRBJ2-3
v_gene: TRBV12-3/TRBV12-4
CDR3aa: CASSNLAANTQYF
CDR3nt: TGTGCCAGCAGTAACTTAGCGGCTAATACGCAGTATTTT

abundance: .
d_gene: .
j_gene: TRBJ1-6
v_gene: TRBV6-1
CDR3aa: CASSEVHRANSPLHF
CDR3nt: TGTGCCAGCAGTGAAGTGCACAGGGCTAATTCACCCCTCCACTTT

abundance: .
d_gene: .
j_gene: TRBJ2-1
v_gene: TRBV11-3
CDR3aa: CASRTGLPSSYNEQFF
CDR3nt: TGTGCCAGCAGGACCGGACTGCCCAGCTCCTACAATGAGCAGTTCTTC

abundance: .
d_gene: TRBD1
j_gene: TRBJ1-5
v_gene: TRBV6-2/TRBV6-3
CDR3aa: CASSWSLGTGFIDQPQHF
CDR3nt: TGTGCCAGCAGTTGGTCTTTGGGGACAGGGTTTATCGATCAGCCCCAGCATTTT

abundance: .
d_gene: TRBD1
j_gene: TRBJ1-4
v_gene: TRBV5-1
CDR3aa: CASSLVPGRGNEKLFF
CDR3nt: TGCGCCAGCAGCTTGGTACCAGGCAGGGGGAATGAAAAACTGTTTTTT

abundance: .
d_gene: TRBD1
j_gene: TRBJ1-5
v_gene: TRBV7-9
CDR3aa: CASSPTGDRQPQHF
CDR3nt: TGTGCCAGCAGCCCAACAGGGGATCGGCAGCCCCAGCATTTT

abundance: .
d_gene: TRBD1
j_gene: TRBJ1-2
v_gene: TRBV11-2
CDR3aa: CASSSTRQGSYGYTF
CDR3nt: TGTGCCAGCAGTTCGACCCGACAGGGCAGCTATGGCTACACCTTC

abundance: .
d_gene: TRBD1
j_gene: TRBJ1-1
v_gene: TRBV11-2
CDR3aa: CASSSRVRGNAEAFF
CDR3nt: TGTGCCAGCAGCTCGCGGGTCAGGGGGAATGCTGAAGCTTTCTTT

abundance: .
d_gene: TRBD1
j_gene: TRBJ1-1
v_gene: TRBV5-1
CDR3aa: CASSPRGQMNTEAFF
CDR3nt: TGCGCCAGCAGCCCGAGGGGACAGATGAACACTGAAGCTTTCTTT

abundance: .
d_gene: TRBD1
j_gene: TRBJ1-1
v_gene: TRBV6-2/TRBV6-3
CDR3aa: CASSYSSDRDMTEAFF
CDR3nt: TGTGCCAGCAGTTACTCTTCCGACAGGGATATGACTGAAGCTTTCTTT

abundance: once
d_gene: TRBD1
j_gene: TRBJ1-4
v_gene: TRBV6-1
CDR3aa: CASSEGQATEKLFF
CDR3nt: TGTGCCAGCAGTGAGGGACAGGCCACAGAAAAACTGTTTTTT

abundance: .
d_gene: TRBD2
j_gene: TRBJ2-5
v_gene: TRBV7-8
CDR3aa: CASSLMSSGGQETQYF
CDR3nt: TGTGCCAGCAGCTTAATGTCTAGCGGGGGGCAAGAGACCCAGTACTTC

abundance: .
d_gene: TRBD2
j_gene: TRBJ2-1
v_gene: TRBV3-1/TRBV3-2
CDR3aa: CASSNRLAGANEQFF
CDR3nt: TGTGCCAGCAGCAATAGACTAGCGGGGGCCAATGAGCAGTTCTTC

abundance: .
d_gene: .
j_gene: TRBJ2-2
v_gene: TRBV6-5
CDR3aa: CASRLTAINTGELFF
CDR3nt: TGTGCCAGCAGGTTGACAGCGATTAACACCGGGGAGCTGTTTTTT

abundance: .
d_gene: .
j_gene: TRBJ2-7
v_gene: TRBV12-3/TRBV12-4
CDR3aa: CASSPSGGEQYF
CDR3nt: TGTGCCAGCAGTCCGAGTGGAGGCGAGCAGTACTTC

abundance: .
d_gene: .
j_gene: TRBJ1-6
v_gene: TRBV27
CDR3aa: CASSLGREHNSPLHF
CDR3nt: TGTGCCAGCAGTTTGGGTAGGGAGCATAATTCACCCCTCCACTTT

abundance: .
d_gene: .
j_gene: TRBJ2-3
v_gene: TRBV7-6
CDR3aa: CASSLVAGTQYF
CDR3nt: TGTGCCAGCAGCTTGGTCGCGGGTACGCAGTATTTT

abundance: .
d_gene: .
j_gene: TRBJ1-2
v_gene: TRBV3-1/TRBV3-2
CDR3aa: CASSQGSLIRRVGYTF
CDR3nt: TGTGCCAGCAGCCAAGGAAGCCTCATTCGGAGGGTTGGCTACACCTTC

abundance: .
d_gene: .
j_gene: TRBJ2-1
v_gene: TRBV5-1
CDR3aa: CASSTGGVYNEQFF
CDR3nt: TGCGCCAGCAGCACTGGCGGGGTCTACAATGAGCAGTTCTTC

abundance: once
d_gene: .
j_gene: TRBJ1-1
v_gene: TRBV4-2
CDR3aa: CASSRDAPSESTEAFF
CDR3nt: TGTGCCAGCAGCAGAGATGCCCCTTCGGAGAGCACTGAAGCTTTCTTT

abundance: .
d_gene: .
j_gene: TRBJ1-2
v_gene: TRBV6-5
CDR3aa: CASSSSWDKTYGYTF
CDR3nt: TGTGCCAGCAGTTCCTCTTGGGACAAGACCTATGGCTACACCTTC

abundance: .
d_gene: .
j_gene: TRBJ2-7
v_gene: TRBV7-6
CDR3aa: CASSLGGAPAEQYF
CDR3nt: TGTGCCAGCAGCTTAGGCGGGGCGCCCGCCGAGCAGTACTTC

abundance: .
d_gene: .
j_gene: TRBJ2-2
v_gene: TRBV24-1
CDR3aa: CATSDLAGGLARAGELFF
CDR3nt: TGTGCCACCAGTGATTTGGCAGGTGGGCTAGCGCGAGCCGGGGAGCTGTTTTTT

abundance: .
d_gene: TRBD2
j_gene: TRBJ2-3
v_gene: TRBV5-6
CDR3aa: CASSPGLAGADTQYF
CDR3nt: TGTGCCAGCAGCCCGGGACTAGCGGGGGCAGATACGCAGTATTTT

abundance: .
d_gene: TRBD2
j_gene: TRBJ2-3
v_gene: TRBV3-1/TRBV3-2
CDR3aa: CASSLGLAGGTFDTQYF
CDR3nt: TGTGCCAGCAGCCTTGGACTAGCGGGAGGTACCTTTGATACGCAGTATTTT

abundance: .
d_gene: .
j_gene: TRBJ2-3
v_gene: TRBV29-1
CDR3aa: CSVGVSSTDTQYF
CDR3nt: TGCAGCGTTGGCGTCTCTAGCACAGATACGCAGTATTTT

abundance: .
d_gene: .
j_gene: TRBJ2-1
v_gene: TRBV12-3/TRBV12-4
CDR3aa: CASSSPGVARQFF
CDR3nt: TGTGCCAGCAGTTCGCCGGGTGTGGCCCGACAGTTCTTC

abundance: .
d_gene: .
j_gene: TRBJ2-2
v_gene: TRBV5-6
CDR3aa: CASSRSPQGRTGELFF
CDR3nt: TGTGCCAGCAGCCGATCCCCACAGGGACGGACCGGGGAGCTGTTTTTT

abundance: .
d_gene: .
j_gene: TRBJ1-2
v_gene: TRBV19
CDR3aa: CASSIWAGEGGGYTF
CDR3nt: TGTGCCAGTAGTATTTGGGCAGGGGAGGGCGGTGGCTACACCTTC

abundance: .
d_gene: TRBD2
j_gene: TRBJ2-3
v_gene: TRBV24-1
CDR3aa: CATSDPGGPGDTQYF
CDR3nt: TGTGCCACCAGTGATCCGGGAGGGCCTGGAGATACGCAGTATTTT

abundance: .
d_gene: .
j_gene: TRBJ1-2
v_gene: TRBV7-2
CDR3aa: CASSYYSGGEGGYTF
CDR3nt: TGTGCCAGCAGCTATTATAGTGGGGGGGAGGGCGGCTACACCTTC

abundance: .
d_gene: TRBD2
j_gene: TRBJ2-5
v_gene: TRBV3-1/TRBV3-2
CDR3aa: CASSQDRGLAGRETQYF
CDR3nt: TGTGCCAGCAGCCAAGATCGGGGACTAGCGGGGCGAGAGACCCAGTACTTC

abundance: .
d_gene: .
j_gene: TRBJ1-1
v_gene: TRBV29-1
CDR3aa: CSVAPGVNTEAFF
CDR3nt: TGCAGCGTCGCACCCGGGGTGAACACTGAAGCTTTCTTT

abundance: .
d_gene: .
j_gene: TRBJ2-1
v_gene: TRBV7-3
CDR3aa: CASSKDSSYNEQFF
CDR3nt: TGTGCCAGCAGCAAGGACAGTTCCTACAATGAGCAGTTCTTC

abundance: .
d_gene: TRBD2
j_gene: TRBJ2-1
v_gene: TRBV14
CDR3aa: CASSQKGSGGYNEQFF
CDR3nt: TGTGCCAGCAGCCAAAAGGGTAGCGGGGGATACAATGAGCAGTTCTTC

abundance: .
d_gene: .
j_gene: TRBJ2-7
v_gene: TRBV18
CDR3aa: CASSLNDNYEQYF
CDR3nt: TGTGCCAGCTCACTAAACGACAACTACGAGCAGTACTTC

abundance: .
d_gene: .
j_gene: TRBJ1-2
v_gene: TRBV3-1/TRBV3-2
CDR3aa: CASSQGAGNYGYTF
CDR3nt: TGTGCCAGCAGCCAAGGTGCAGGAAACTATGGCTACACCTTC

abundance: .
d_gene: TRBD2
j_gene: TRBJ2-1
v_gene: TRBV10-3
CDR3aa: CAISEWGTSEDEQFF
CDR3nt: TGTGCCATCAGTGAGTGGGGGACTAGCGAAGATGAGCAGTTCTTC

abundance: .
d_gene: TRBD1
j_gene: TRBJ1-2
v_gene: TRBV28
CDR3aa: CASSLLPGQGAFYGYTF
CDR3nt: TGTGCCAGCAGTCTCCTCCCGGGACAGGGGGCCTTCTATGGCTACACCTTC

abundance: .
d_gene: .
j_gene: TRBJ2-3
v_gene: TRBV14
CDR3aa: CASSHFQGTDTQYF
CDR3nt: TGTGCCAGCAGCCATTTCCAGGGGACAGATACGCAGTATTTT

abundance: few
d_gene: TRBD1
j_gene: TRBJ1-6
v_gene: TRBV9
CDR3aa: CASSVDRGNSPLHF
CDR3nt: TGTGCCAGCAGCGTAGACAGGGGTAATTCACCCCTCCACTTT

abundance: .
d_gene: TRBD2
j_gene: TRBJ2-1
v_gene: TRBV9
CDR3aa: CASSVTLAGGINEQFF
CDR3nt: TGTGCCAGCAGCGTAACACTAGCGGGAGGGATTAATGAGCAGTTCTTC

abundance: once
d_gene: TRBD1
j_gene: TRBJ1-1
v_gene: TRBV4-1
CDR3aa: CASSQGTGLRGEAFF
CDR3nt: TGCGCCAGCAGCCAGGGGACAGGGCTCAGGGGTGAAGCTTTCTTT